These 29 T cell receptor beta chains share one sample of origin, sequenced in a study of cytomegalovirus exposure and HLA in healthy donors. Sequencing used immunoSEQ multiplex PCR; TCRdb keeps in-frame clones, though not all of them. The data hold fewer than 150,000 clones, with 86% observed a single time. Source material: PBMCs. The origin of the receptors is a man younger than 30 in good health and CMV-seronegative.

V is TRBV5-6 and J is TRBJ2-7, with D possibly matching TRBD2 (5 bases). The CDR3 has 14 amino acids. Between the trimmed V and J ends, which lost 0 bases and 7 bases, there was a span of 14 bases. Germline assignment: CDR1 SGHDT and CDR2 YYEEEE. DNA for the CDR3: TGTGCCAGCAGCTTGGGCATCAGATCGGGGGAGCAGTACTTC. Its protein is CASSLGIRSGEQYF.

The rearrangement uses TRBV5-4 and TRBJ2-1; 9 nucleotides match TRBD2. Looked up from germline, CDR1 is SGHNT and CDR2 is YYREEE (reference sequence). Trimming cost V 3 bases and J 5 bases; bases outside gene matches: 3. The CDR3 spans 14 residues. In DNA, the CDR3 is TGTGCCAGCAGCTCCCTAGCGGGAAACAATGAGCAGTTCTTC. Translating gives CASSSLAGNNEQFF.

The chain uses TRBV14 and TRBJ1-4, with 8 bases fitting TRBD1. Unmatched junction bases numbered 10, after V lost 8 bases and J lost 8 bases. Germline CDR1 and CDR2: SGHDN and FVKESK. The CDR3 length is 14 residues. The CDR3 DNA sequence: TGTGCCAGCGGTCAGGGGGCGGTCTCCGAAAAACTGTTTTTT. Its translation: CASGQGAVSEKLFF.

This chain connects TRBV18 to TRBJ1-1, with D hard to call. Germline-derived CDR1 and CDR2 are KGHSH and LQKENI. The CDR3 spans 16 residues. Trimming shortened V by 3 bases and J by 1 base, and 15 bases separated the two germline ends. The CDR3 sequence is CASSPLMTGENTEAFF. The CDR3 region has the DNA TGTGCCAGCTCACCTCTAATGACGGGTGAGAACACTGAAGCTTTCTTT.

This clone was found many times. This chain connects TRBV7-9 to TRBJ2-2; a possible D gene is TRBD1 (5 bases). V lost 7 bases to trimming and J lost 4 bases, with 13 bases between them. Per germline, CDR1 SEHNR and CDR2 FQNEAQ (reference sequence). The CDR3 sequence is 14 residues long. This CDR3 reads CASTIGGATGELFF. CDR3 coding DNA: TGTGCCAGCACCATAGGTGGGGCCACCGGGGAGCTGTTTTTT.

The chain joins TRBV6-5 to TRBJ1-5, with TRBD1 identical over 8 bases. The V and J ends lost 7 bases and 2 bases, in that order; junction bases with no gene match: 7. Germline CDR1 MNHEY, CDR2 SVGAGI. The CDR3 consists of 15 residues. The CDR3 DNA follows: TGTGCCAGCAAACCTGACAGGGGAGGCAATCAGCCCCAGCATTTT. It specifies CASKPDRGGNQPQHF.

The chain links TRBV25-1 to TRBJ1-1, with TRBD1 as a possible D gene (6 bases). CDR1 and CDR2 from the germline V gene are MGHDK and SYGVNS. Trimming shortened V by 1 base and J by 0 bases, and 12 bases separated the two germline ends. The CDR3 has 16 amino acids. CDR3 nucleotide sequence: TGTGCCAGCAGTGAATTCGAGAGGGGGATGAACACTGAAGCTTTCTTT. This translates into CASSEFERGMNTEAFF.

The rearrangement links TRBV14 to TRBJ2-1; weak D call: TRBD2 (7 bases). Trimming stripped 4 bases from V and 3 bases from J, with 10 bases between. There are 14 residues in the CDR3. Per germline, CDR1 SGHDN and CDR2 FVKESK. The CDR3 DNA reads as TGTGCCAGCAGCCGGGGGGGCAGCTACAATGAGCAGTTCTTC. Amino acid sequence: CASSRGGSYNEQFF.

The chain joins TRBV5-1 to TRBJ2-2; no definite D call. V dropped 6 bases and J dropped 3 bases, with 12 bases sitting between them. Germline CDR1 SGHRS, CDR2 YFSETQ. This CDR3 contains 14 residues. This CDR3 reads CASNFNRDTGELFF. CDR3 in DNA: TGCGCCAGCAACTTTAACCGGGACACCGGGGAGCTGTTTTTT.

This clone was detected only a few times. The chain joins TRBV7-9 to TRBJ2-2; 11 bases agree with TRBD1. The ends lost 3 bases at V and 4 bases at J; junction bases unmatched: 4. CDR1 SEHNR and CDR2 FQNEAQ come from the germline V gene (reference sequence). The CDR3 covers 16 residues. CDR3 sequence: CASSFTGTGGTGELFF. CDR3 nucleotides: TGTGCCAGCAGCTTCACCGGGACAGGGGGCACCGGGGAGCTGTTTTTT.

The rearrangement links TRBV30 to TRBJ1-5; maybe TRBD1 (6 bases). The germline gives CDR1 GTSNPN, CDR2 SVGIG (reference sequence). The length of the CDR3 is 14 residues. Trimming cost V 4 bases and J 4 bases, with 14 bases left between them. In nucleotides, the CDR3 is TGTGCCTGGACCGGGACAAGCCAAAATCAGCCCCAGCATTTT. Amino acid sequence: CAWTGTSQNQPQHF.

This clone was seen only once. V gene TRBV10-2 combines with J gene TRBJ2-1; 7 bases match TRBD2. Germline lookup yields CDR1 WSHSY and CDR2 SAAADI. J lost 9 bases, V lost 4 bases, and 6 bases had no gene match. This CDR3 has 13 residues. The CDR3 nucleotides read TGCGCCAGCAGTGGTGGGAGGGTCTCTGAGCAGTTCTTC. Residues: CASSGGRVSEQFF.

The chain's CDR3 is CASSERTSGSTYEQYF. In DNA form, the CDR3 reads TGTGCCAGCAGCGAAAGGACTAGCGGGAGTACCTACGAGCAGTACTTC. V is TRBV6-1 and J is TRBJ2-7; TRBD2 agrees at 13 bases. The V segment lost 6 bases and the J segment 2 bases; nucleotides outside the gene matches: 7. CDR1 is MNHNS and CDR2 is SASEGT in the germline V gene. The CDR3 sequence is 16 residues long.

This clone has a handful of counts. The chain carries TRBV18 and TRBJ1-6, with TRBD1 matching 7 bases. The CDR3 runs to 15 residues. V shed 3 bases and J 5 bases; nucleotides not matched to a gene: 4. CDR1 is KGHSH, CDR2 LQKENI, per germline. The chain's CDR3 is CASSPSGTDNSPLHF. Written as DNA, the CDR3 is TGTGCCAGCTCACCTTCCGGGACAGATAATTCACCCCTCCACTTT. The entire variable domain, with the rest obtained from reference TRBV18 and TRBJ1-6, is as follows: NAGVMQNPRHLVRRRGQEARLRCSPMKGHSHVYWYRQLPEEGLKFMVYLQKENIIDESGMPKERFSAEFPKEGPSILRIQQVVRGDSAAYFCASSPSGTDNSPLHFGNGTRLTVT.

V and J are TRBV27 and TRBJ2-7, with 8 bases that match TRBD1. J gave up 1 base and V 6 bases, and 5 bases lay outside the gene matches. CDR3 size: 14 residues. Germline V CDR1 and CDR2: MNHEY, SMNVEV (reference sequence). In DNA, the CDR3 is TGTGCCAGCAGACTCGGGACAGGATCCTACGAGCAGTACTTC. Protein: CASRLGTGSYEQYF.

The CDR3 coding sequence is TGTGCCAGCAGATCCACAGGCTACAATGAGCAGTTCTTC. Translation gives CASRSTGYNEQFF. This chain links TRBV2 with TRBJ2-1; possible D gene TRBD1, 5 bases. CDR1 SNHLY and CDR2 FYNNEI come from the germline V gene. Deletions cut 6 bases from V and 3 bases from J, with 9 bases between. The CDR3 has 13 residues.

The chain combines TRBV7-2 with TRBJ1-3; the D is unclear. Germline V CDR1 and CDR2: SGHTA, FQGNSA. V lost 5 bases and J lost 2, with 10 bases in between. There are 14 residues in the CDR3. CDR3 protein: CASSLRMAGNTIYF. Written as DNA, the CDR3 is TGTGCCAGCAGCCTCAGGATGGCTGGAAACACCATATATTTT.

The rearrangement links TRBV7-6 to TRBJ2-1; tentative D call: TRBD1 (6 bases). With 1 base removed from V and 6 bases from J, the gap between germline ends came to 7 bases. Germline CDR1 reads SGHVS; CDR2 reads FNYEAQ. This CDR3 contains 13 residues. This CDR3 reads CASSLGGRNEQFF. CDR3 nucleotides: TGTGCCAGCAGCTTAGGGGGGCGCAATGAGCAGTTCTTC.

The J gene is TRBJ2-7, the V gene TRBV30, with D maybe TRBD2 (5 bases). This CDR3 is 13 amino acids long. CDR1 is GTSNPN, CDR2 SVGIG, per germline (reference sequence). Trimming stripped 0 bases from V and 1 base from J, with 7 bases between. The CDR3 loop is CAWSVSGSYEQYF. For the CDR3, the DNA is TGTGCCTGGAGTGTAAGCGGTTCCTACGAGCAGTACTTC. Full variable domain (remainder filled in from reference TRBV30 and TRBJ2-7): SQTIHQWPATLVQPVGSPLSLECTVEGTSNPNLYWYRQAAGRGLQLLFYSVGIGQISSEVPQNLSASRPQDRQFILSSKKLLLSDSGFYLCAWSVSGSYEQYFGPGTRLTVT.

This chain uses TRBV18 with TRBJ1-2; the D is unclear. Trimming took 3 bases from V and 0 from J, leaving 11 bases between them. The germline gives CDR1 KGHSH, CDR2 LQKENI. CDR3 length: 15 amino acids. The CDR3 is CASSPQASANYGYTF. In DNA, the CDR3 is TGTGCCAGCTCACCCCAGGCGTCCGCTAACTATGGCTACACCTTC.

This chain uses TRBV6-6 with TRBJ2-3, with 11 bases identical to TRBD2. Germline-derived CDR1 and CDR2 are MNHNY and SVGAGI (reference sequence). After removal of 8 bases from V and 6 bases from J, the junction contained 13 bases not matched to a gene. This CDR3 is 16 amino acids long. CDR3 DNA sequence: TGTGCCAGCTCCAACCTACTAGCGGGAGAGACGGATACGCAGTATTTT. Translating it yields CASSNLLAGETDTQYF.

The gene calls are TRBV19 and TRBJ1-1; D ambiguous. V was cut by 2 bases and J by 1 base, with 5 bases left in between. Germline CDR1 reads LNHDA; CDR2 reads SQIVND (reference sequence). The CDR3 has 13 amino acids. Written as DNA, the CDR3 is TGTGCCAGTAGTATAAGCGCGAACACTGAAGCTTTCTTT. Translating it yields CASSISANTEAFF. Complete variable domain (other parts from reference TRBV19 and TRBJ1-1): DGGITQSPKYLFRKEGQNVTLSCEQNLNHDAMYWYRQDPGQGLRLIYYSQIVNDFQKGDIAEGYSVSREKKESFPLTVTSAQKNPTAFYLCASSISANTEAFFGQGTRLTVV.

CDR3 nucleotides: TGTGCCAGCAGTTACCAGCGGGGCTCCTACGAGCAGTACTTC. Its translation is CASSYQRGSYEQYF. V is TRBV6-5 and J is TRBJ2-7; 7 bases map to TRBD2. V lost 2 bases to trimming and J lost 0 bases; unmatched junction nucleotides: 1. CDR1 and CDR2 from the germline V gene are MNHEY and SVGAGI. The CDR3 is made up of 14 amino acids.

This clone has more than one count but fewer than ten. The CDR3 region is CASSTHSTGQETQYF. CDR3 sequence (DNA): TGTGCCAGTAGTACCCATTCGACAGGGCAAGAGACCCAGTACTTC. J is TRBJ2-5 and V is TRBV19; 7 bases map to TRBD1. Germline V gene data show CDR1 as LNHDA and CDR2 as SQIVND (reference sequence). The CDR3 loop spans 15 amino acids. V lost 4 bases and J lost 2; bases outside the gene matches: 7.

The sample holds one count of this clone. V gene TRBV5-6 combines with J gene TRBJ1-5, with D possibly TRBD1 on 5 matching bases. The germline V gene has CDR1 SGHDT and CDR2 YYEEEE. The CDR3 length is 15 residues. V lost 4 bases and J 0 bases, leaving 11 bases between the germline ends. CDR3 nucleotide sequence: TGTGCCAGCAGCCCGGGACTCTATAGCAATCAGCCCCAGCATTTT. It translates to CASSPGLYSNQPQHF.

A few counts support this clone. The V and J genes are TRBV19 and TRBJ2-1; D unresolved. This CDR3 region has 12 residues. Trimming took off 3 bases at V and 8 bases at J, with 8 bases between the two ends. In germline, CDR1 is LNHDA, CDR2 SQIVND (reference sequence). The CDR3: CASSIGMDEQFF. The CDR3 DNA reads TGTGCCAGTAGTATCGGTATGGATGAGCAGTTCTTC. The whole variable domain, filled in from reference TRBV19 and TRBJ2-1, reads DGGITQSPKYLFRKEGQNVTLSCEQNLNHDAMYWYRQDPGQGLRLIYYSQIVNDFQKGDIAEGYSVSREKKESFPLTVTSAQKNPTAFYLCASSIGMDEQFFGPGTRLTVL.

The rearrangement links TRBV6-1 to TRBJ2-4; TRBD1 matches at 8 bases. The ends lost 4 bases at V and 1 base at J; junction bases unmatched: 6. In germline, CDR1 is MNHNS, CDR2 SASEGT. This CDR3 has 16 residues. The CDR3 loop reads CASSAPQGAAKNIQYF. CDR3 DNA: TGTGCCAGCAGTGCCCCCCAGGGGGCTGCCAAAAACATTCAGTACTTC.

The CDR3 loop is CASSETPSYEQYF. CDR3 nucleotide sequence: TGCGCCAGCAGTGAGACACCTTCCTACGAGCAGTACTTC. V and J are TRBV10-2 and TRBJ2-7; D is undetermined. This CDR3 region has 13 residues. Germline V lookup: CDR1 WSHSY, CDR2 SAAADI. V was trimmed by 2 bases and J by 1 base, leaving 6 bases between them.

The CDR3 DNA sequence: TGTGCCAGCAGGAAAACAGGTCCGAACACTGAAGCTTTCTTT. Encoded protein: CASRKTGPNTEAFF. V gene TRBV7-9 combines with J gene TRBJ1-1; D perhaps matches TRBD1 (5 bases). Trimming stripped 6 bases from V and 1 base from J, with 12 bases between. This CDR3 region has 14 residues. Germline values: CDR1 SEHNR, CDR2 FQNEAQ (reference sequence).